This T cell receptor beta chain was recovered during a study of cytomegalovirus exposure and HLA in healthy donors. Findings and limits, study-wide: Because they were indistinguishable, some V segments, including TRBV6-2 and TRBV6-3, were excluded.

Trimming at V came to 0 bases and at J to 8 bases, leaving 6 bases not matched to a gene. The CDR3 runs 16 residues. Germline V gene sequence: CDR1 LGHNA, CDR2 YSLEER. About this clone itself: What it recognizes is unknown.

Use of 60 Vbeta and 13 Jbeta primers characterized the PCR. The table came from immunoSEQ multiplex PCR; TCRdb's copy has only in-frame clones and leaves some out. The top ten clones hold over 1.5% of a sample with fewer than 250,000 clones, around 83% of them seen once. This TCR was sampled from a middle-aged man in good health and CMV-seropositive. The genes are TRBV4-3 and TRBJ2-1; 11 positions match TRBD1. Sequencing used PBMCs. The CDR3 DNA is TGCGCCAGCAGCCAAGAGGACAGGGGGCTTTTCGATGAGCAGTTCTTC. This encodes CASSQEDRGLFDEQFF.